This TCR beta chain was sequenced during a study of CXCR3-negative and CXCR3-positive naive CD8 T cells. UMI-labeled 5' RACE TRB cDNA libraries were prepared from the cells. With the 5' RACE reads reprocessed, TCRdb shows one record per CDR3 protein and no DNA. With around 45,000 distinct CDR3 sequences in the sample, the ten largest clones hold roughly 1.6%. CDR1 and CDR2 from the germline V gene are SGHNT and YENEEA. There are 13 residues in the CDR3. The chain recombines TRBV11-3 with TRBJ2-7; with no DNA, the TCRdb D assignment of TRBD1 cannot be verified. Material: naive CXCR3- CD8+ T cells from blood. As for subset: CD45RO-CCR7+CD27+CD95- naive CD8+ T cells lacking CXCR3 (TNR3-). The sequence was obtained from a human donor in good health. Some clones in this sample may be carry-over from other donors' samples. The CDR3 loop reads CASSLRGGYEQYF.